A selection of T cell receptor beta chains follows, all from one sample in a study of T cell responses to AZD1222 COVID-19 vaccine. Produced via immunoSEQ multiplex PCR; TCRdb's table is partial and in-frame only. Among more than 75,000 clones listed, about nine tenths were seen once. This material consisted of peripheral blood, taken 28 days after the second AZD1222 dose. The source of these receptors is an adult who received the AZD1222 COVID-19 vaccine. CDR3s include the opening cysteine and the closing phenylalanine or tryptophan. The D gene is left open where the match is weak. Not all rows give a size; the values are once, few, many and, for expanded clones, a class.

>TRBD1|once|18|TRBV10-3|TRBJ1-5
CATGRGKSGTGTNQPQHF
TGTGCCACCGGGCGAGGGAAATCCGGGACAGGGACTAATCAGCCCCAGCATTTT
>TRBD1|-|16|TRBV18|TRBJ1-3
CASSPPGGISGNTIYF
TGTGCCAGCTCACCACCAGGGGGCATCTCTGGAAACACCATATATTTT
>-|-|16|TRBV3-1/TRBV3-2|TRBJ2-3
CASSLVTRGSTDTQYF
TGTGCCAGCAGCCTAGTTACTCGGGGGAGCACAGATACGCAGTATTTT
>-|-|15|TRBV18|TRBJ1-2
CASSPPSRINYGYTF
TGTGCCAGCTCACCACCGTCCAGGATTAACTATGGCTACACCTTC
>-|-|17|TRBV19|TRBJ2-3
CASSIGGGGARGDTQYF
TGTGCCAGTAGTATAGGGGGAGGTGGAGCGAGAGGAGATACGCAGTATTTT
>-|-|11|TRBV11-2|TRBJ2-3
CASSYRSTQYF
TGTGCCAGCAGCTACCGGAGTACGCAGTATTTT
>-|-|13|TRBV25-1|TRBJ1-6
CASRWHKNSPLHF
TGTGCCAGCAGGTGGCACAAGAATTCACCCCTCCACTTT
>-|-|16|TRBV19|TRBJ1-1
CASTDTLWGMNTEAFF
TGTGCCAGTACCGACACCTTGTGGGGAATGAACACTGAAGCTTTCTTT
>TRBD1|-|15|TRBV10-2|TRBJ1-2
CASRDTGGLNYGYTF
TGCGCCAGCAGGGATACAGGGGGACTGAACTATGGCTACACCTTC
>-|-|15|TRBV11-2|TRBJ2-5
CASSLDKGSGETQYF
TGTGCCAGCAGCTTAGATAAGGGGTCGGGAGAGACCCAGTACTTC
>-|-|15|TRBV2|TRBJ2-2
CASSGAGRNTGELFF
TGTGCCAGCAGTGGTGCCGGGAGGAACACCGGGGAGCTGTTTTTT
>-|-|12|TRBV29-1|TRBJ1-1
CSVDRGDAEAFF
TGCAGCGTTGATAGAGGGGACGCTGAAGCTTTCTTT
>-|-|17|TRBV3-1/TRBV3-2|TRBJ1-1
CASSQDPRWFGYTEAFF
TGTGCCAGCAGCCAAGATCCCAGATGGTTCGGGTACACTGAAGCTTTCTTT
>-|once|14|TRBV19|TRBJ1-5
CASSTGAANQPQHF
TGTGCCAGTAGTACGGGGGCTGCAAATCAGCCCCAGCATTTT
>-|-|15|TRBV7-9|TRBJ2-6
CASSAGVSGANVLTF
TGTGCCAGCAGCGCGGGCGTTTCTGGGGCCAACGTCCTGACTTTC
>-|-|16|TRBV5-1|TRBJ1-6
CASSLWGEPYNSPLHF
TGCGCCAGCAGCTTGTGGGGGGAACCCTATAATTCACCCCTCCACTTT
>-|-|16|TRBV9|TRBJ1-4
CASSVGGGITNEKLFF
TGTGCCAGCAGCGTCGGAGGGGGGATAACTAATGAAAAACTGTTTTTT
>-|few|14|TRBV30|TRBJ1-2
CAWSGPPTNYGYTF
TGTGCCTGGAGTGGGCCACCAACTAACTATGGCTACACCTTC
>-|-|14|TRBV6-5|TRBJ1-2
CASSYSRGNYGYTF
TGTGCCAGCAGTTACTCAAGGGGAAACTATGGCTACACCTTC
>-|-|14|TRBV19|TRBJ1-2
CASSLRGSREGYTF
TGTGCCAGTAGTCTCCGGGGGTCTCGGGAAGGCTACACCTTC
>TRBD1|-|19|TRBV14|TRBJ1-5
CASSQGYRGLPMSNQPQHF
TGTGCCAGCAGCCAAGGGTACAGGGGGCTACCGATGAGTAATCAGCCCCAGCATTTT
>-|once|14|TRBV9|TRBJ2-1
CASSPLGNNNEQFF
TGTGCCAGCAGCCCCCTCGGGAATAACAATGAGCAGTTCTTC
>TRBD2|-|18|TRBV11-2|TRBJ2-3
CASSSRGTSGGTLDTQYF
TGTGCCAGCAGCTCGCGGGGGACTAGCGGGGGAACCTTGGATACGCAGTATTTT
>TRBD1|-|13|TRBV29-1|TRBJ1-1
CSVDRGQGTEAFF
TGCAGCGTGGACAGGGGGCAAGGCACTGAAGCTTTCTTT
>-|-|16|TRBV6-1|TRBJ2-2
CASSEILGSGPGELFF
TGTGCCAGCAGTGAAATTTTGGGCAGCGGCCCCGGGGAGCTGTTTTTT
>-|once|14|TRBV5-1|TRBJ1-5
CASSPGRENQPQHF
TGCGCCAGCAGTCCGGGCCGGGAGAATCAGCCCCAGCATTTT
>TRBD1|once|16|TRBV9|TRBJ1-4
CASSPGQGLTNEKLFF
TGTGCCAGCAGCCCCGGACAGGGGTTAACTAATGAAAAACTGTTTTTT
>TRBD1|once|15|TRBV28|TRBJ2-2
CASSEWTGGFGELFF
TGTGCCAGCAGTGAATGGACAGGGGGCTTCGGGGAGCTGTTTTTT
>TRBD1|-|17|TRBV27|TRBJ2-4
CASSSTGTALAKNIQYF
TGTGCCAGCAGTTCGACAGGGACAGCTCTAGCCAAAAACATTCAGTACTTC
>-|few|14|TRBV19|TRBJ1-5
CASSQTGGNQPQHF
TGTGCCAGTAGTCAGACAGGAGGCAATCAGCCCCAGCATTTT
>-|-|15|TRBV5-1|TRBJ1-4
CASSPTALTNEKLFF
TGCGCCAGCAGCCCGACGGCCTTAACTAATGAAAAACTGTTTTTT
>TRBD2|-|16|TRBV9|TRBJ2-2
CASGRRTSDLHRGAVF
TGTGCCAGCGGTAGGCGGACTAGCGATTTGCACCGGGGAGCTGTTTTT